Below, 8 T cell receptor beta chains from the same sample are listed, as sequenced in a study of control samples from healthy donors and cancer patients. Data came from immunoSEQ multiplex PCR; TCRdb stores just in-frame clones and leaves some out. The sample contains roughly 180,000 clones, over 85% of which appear only once. The material sequenced was blood. The receptors were sampled from an older woman in good health.

The table lists this clone with a count of one. The genes are TRBV7-9 and TRBJ1-1; D is uncertain. Germline V gene data show CDR1 as SEHNR and CDR2 as FQNEAQ (reference sequence). V was shortened by 5 bases and J by 2 bases, with 18 bases between the two germline ends. CDR3 length equals 16 residues. CDR3 residues: CASSARGTGTNTEAFF. The CDR3 region has the DNA TGTGCCAGCAGCGCCCGGGGTACGGGAACAAACACTGAAGCTTTCTTT.

The chain has TRBV2 and TRBJ1-4; perhaps TRBD1 as D (6 bases). Germline CDR1 is SNHLY and CDR2 is FYNNEI. CDR3 length: 15 amino acids. V lost 2 bases, J lost 8 bases, and 15 bases lay in between. The CDR3 here is CASSEWGGHVEKLFF. The CDR3 bases are TGTGCCAGCAGTGAATGGGGGGGGCATGTGGAAAAACTGTTTTTT.

J is TRBJ1-2 and V is TRBV10-3, with 10 bases matching TRBD1. V dropped 7 bases and J dropped 3; count of bases not matched to a gene: 5. The length of the CDR3 is 14 residues. CDR1 is ENHRY, CDR2 SYGVKD, per germline. The CDR3 reads CAITGQGEDYGYTF. The CDR3 DNA reads TGTGCCATCACTGGACAGGGGGAGGACTATGGCTACACCTTC.

This clone came up once. The V call is TRBV10-3, the J call TRBJ2-7; D is perhaps TRBD2 (7 bases). V lost 3 bases, J lost 6 bases, and 12 bases lay in between. Germline V gene lookup returns CDR1 ENHRY and CDR2 SYGVKD. The CDR3 sequence is 13 residues long. The DNA of the CDR3 is TGTGCCATCAGTGAAAGGGAGGGGGGCGAGCAGTACTTC. Translated, it gives CAISEREGGEQYF.

The V and J genes are TRBV14 and TRBJ1-4; TRBD1 matches at 8 bases. V trimming: 4 bases; J trimming: 4 bases; junction bases outside the gene matches: 2. Germline V gene lookup returns CDR1 SGHDN and CDR2 FVKESK. The CDR3 spans 14 residues. In nucleotides, the CDR3 is TGTGCCAGCAGCCCGGGACAGGATAATGAAAAACTGTTTTTT. Amino acid sequence: CASSPGQDNEKLFF.

The V and J genes are TRBV7-8 and TRBJ2-7, with D perhaps TRBD2 (5 bases). Germline CDR1 and CDR2: SGHVS and FQNEAQ. V lost 5 bases and J lost 3, with 8 bases in between. The length of the CDR3 is 12 residues. CDR3 coding DNA: TGTGCCAGCAGCCCCACTAGCTACGAGCAGTACTTC. It codes for CASSPTSYEQYF.

This clone was counted a few times. This chain joins TRBV6-5 and TRBJ1-1, with 8 bases that match TRBD1. CDR1 is MNHEY and CDR2 is SVGAGI in the germline V gene. The V gene end was trimmed by 0 bases and the J gene end by 4 bases; junction bases not matched to a gene: 1. CDR3 length equals 14 residues. The CDR3 DNA reads TGTGCCAGCAGTTACTCTGGACAGGGCACTGAAGCTTTCTTT. Amino acid sequence: CASSYSGQGTEAFF.

This clone was recorded only once. The J gene is TRBJ2-4, the V gene TRBV18; 8 nucleotides match TRBD2. The ends lost 3 bases at V and 6 bases at J; junction bases unmatched: 7. The CDR3 consists of 15 residues. Germline CDR1 and CDR2: KGHSH and LQKENI. CDR3 amino acids: CASSPSAGGINIQYF. The CDR3 DNA follows: TGTGCCAGCTCACCTTCCGCGGGGGGTATAAACATTCAGTACTTC.